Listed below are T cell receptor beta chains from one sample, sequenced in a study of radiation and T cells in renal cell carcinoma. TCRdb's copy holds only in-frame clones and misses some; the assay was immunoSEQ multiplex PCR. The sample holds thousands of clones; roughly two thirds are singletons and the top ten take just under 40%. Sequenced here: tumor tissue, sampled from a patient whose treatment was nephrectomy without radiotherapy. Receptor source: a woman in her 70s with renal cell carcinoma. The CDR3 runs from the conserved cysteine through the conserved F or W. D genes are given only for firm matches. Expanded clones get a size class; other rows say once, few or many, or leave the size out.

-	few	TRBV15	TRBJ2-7	CATSRGSSYEQYF	TGTGCCACCAGCAGAGGCTCGAGCTACGAGCAGTACTTC
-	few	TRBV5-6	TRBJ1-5	CASSLGRYSNQPQHF	TGTGCCAGCAGCCTGGGACGGTATAGCAATCAGCCCCAGCATTTT
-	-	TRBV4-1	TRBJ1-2	CASRPMARELSGYTF	TGCGCCAGCAGACCTATGGCCAGGGAATTGAGTGGCTACACCTTC
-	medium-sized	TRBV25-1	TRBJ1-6	CASSASLTPSSPLHF	TGTGCCAGCAGTGCCTCTCTCACTCCAAGTTCACCCCTCCACTTT
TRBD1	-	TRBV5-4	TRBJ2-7	CASSSTRDSYEQYF	TGTGCCAGCAGCTCCACCCGGGACAGCTACGAGCAGTACTTC
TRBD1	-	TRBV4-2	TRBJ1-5	CASSLRQGRDQPQHF	TGTGCCAGCAGCCTGCGACAGGGCCGGGATCAGCCCCAGCATTTT
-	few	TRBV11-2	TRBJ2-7	CASSPEWGQGEQYF	TGTGCCAGCAGCCCAGAGTGGGGGCAGGGCGAGCAGTACTTC
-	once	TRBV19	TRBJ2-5	CASSSGAQETQYF	TGTGCCTCCTCTTCAGGGGCCCAAGAGACCCAGTACTTC
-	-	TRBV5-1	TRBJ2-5	CASSLGSRGFQETQYF	TGCGCCAGCAGCTTGGGTTCCCGGGGTTTCCAAGAGACCCAGTACTTC
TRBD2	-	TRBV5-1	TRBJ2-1	CASSPTSGGAVDEQFF	TGCGCCAGCAGCCCGACTAGCGGGGGGGCAGTCGATGAGCAGTTCTTC
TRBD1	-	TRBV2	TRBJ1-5	CASSEGLRGRRNQPQHF	TGTGCCAGCAGTGAAGGTCTCAGGGGGCGAAGAAATCAGCCCCAGCATTTT
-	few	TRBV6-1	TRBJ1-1	CASILRGGLNTEAFF	TGTGCCAGCATCCTAAGGGGGGGGTTGAACACTGAAGCTTTCTTT
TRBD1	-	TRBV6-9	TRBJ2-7	CASSYSSRQGVYEQYF	TGTGCCAGCAGTTATTCTAGTCGACAGGGGGTATACGAGCAGTACTTC
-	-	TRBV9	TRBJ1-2	CASNAKDSHNYGYTF	TGTGCCAGCAACGCCAAGGACAGTCATAACTATGGCTACACCTTC
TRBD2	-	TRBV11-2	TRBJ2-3	CASSLGLVSPTDTQYF	TGTGCCAGCAGCCTTGGACTAGTAAGTCCCACAGATACGCAGTATTTT
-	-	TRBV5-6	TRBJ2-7	CASSPQPGNHEQYF	TGTGCCAGCAGCCCCCAACCCGGGAATCACGAGCAGTACTTC
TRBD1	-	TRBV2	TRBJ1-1	CASRARTGNTEAFF	TGTGCCAGCAGGGCCCGGACAGGTAACACTGAAGCTTTCTTT
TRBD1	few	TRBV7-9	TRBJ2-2	CASSLEGQGTGELFF	TGTGCCAGCAGCTTAGAGGGACAGGGGACCGGGGAGCTGTTTTTT
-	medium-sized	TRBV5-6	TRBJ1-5	CASSPAGAPNQPQHF	TGTGCCAGCAGCCCAGCAGGGGCTCCTAATCAGCCCCAGCATTTT
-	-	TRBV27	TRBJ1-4	CASSPALGVRGELFF	TGTGCCAGCAGTCCCGCTCTCGGGGTCCGGGGGGAACTGTTTTTT
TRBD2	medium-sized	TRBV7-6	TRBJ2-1	CASSRPTSGGSSYNEQFF	TGTGCCAGCAGCCGACCCACTAGCGGGGGCAGCTCCTACAATGAGCAGTTCTTC
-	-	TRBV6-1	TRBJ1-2	CASSEWPGRYGYTF	TGTGCCAGCAGTGAGTGGCCAGGGAGATACGGCTACACCTTC
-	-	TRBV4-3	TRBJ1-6	CASSQEAAGTYNSPLHF	TGCGCCAGCAGCCAAGAGGCGGCAGGGACCTATAATTCACCCCTCCACTTT
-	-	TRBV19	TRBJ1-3	CASNSLQSSGNTIYF	TGTGCCAGTAACAGCCTTCAATCCTCTGGAAACACCATATATTTT
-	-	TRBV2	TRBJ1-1	CASTADRVSTEAFF	TGTGCCAGCACCGCGGACCGGGTGAGCACTGAAGCTTTCTTT
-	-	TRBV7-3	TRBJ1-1	CASSVIPQRTLTEAFF	TGTGCCAGCAGCGTCATTCCTCAGAGGACCCTAACTGAAGCTTTCTTT
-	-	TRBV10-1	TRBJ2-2	CASSVSGTGELFF	TGCGCCAGCAGTGTGTCCGGGACTGGGGAGCTGTTTTTT